A single sample is the source of the 10 T cell receptor beta chains below, sequenced in a study of T cells expressing NK-cell markers. With the 5' RACE reads reprocessed, TCRdb shows one record per CDR3 protein and no DNA. This sample's clone table lists approximately 460,000 distinct CDR3 sequences. The sequenced material came from blood T cells: a sorted CD56 or NKG2C T cell subset, CD4+ or CD8+ T cells, or bulk PBMC T cells (not recorded which). The receptors here all came from a woman between 18 and 69 years old in good health.

V is TRBV9 and J is TRBJ2-1; there is no DNA to check the TCRdb D call of TRBD2. Germline V gene sequence: CDR1 SGDLS, CDR2 YYNGEE. The CDR3 is 14 residues long. CDR3: CASSRRLGNNEQFF.

J is TRBJ2-3 and V is TRBV29-1; TCRdb outputs TRBD1, but without DNA this stays unchecked. This CDR3 is 12 amino acids long. Germline loops: CDR1 SQVTM, CDR2 ANQGSEA. CDR3 protein: CSVGPGTDTQYF.

The rearrangement links TRBV24-1 to TRBJ2-3. Germline V gene data show CDR1 as KGHDR and CDR2 as SFDVKD. The CDR3 sequence is 12 residues long. CDR3 loop: CATSDRADTQYF.

V usage is TRBV30 and J usage is TRBJ1-5. CDR3 size: 12 residues. Germline CDR1 and CDR2: GTSNPN and SVGIG (reference sequence). The CDR3: CAWSPRNQPQHF.

V gene TRBV14 combines with J gene TRBJ2-2; lacking DNA, the TRBD2 call made by TCRdb goes unchecked. The CDR3 is made up of 16 amino acids. CDR1 is SGHDN and CDR2 is FVKESK in the germline V gene. CDR3 protein: CASSPRTSGNTGELFF.

The V gene is TRBV6-4, the J gene TRBJ2-1; there is no DNA to check the TCRdb D call of TRBD1. Germline lookup yields CDR1 MRHNA and CDR2 SNTAGT. The CDR3 contains 13 residues. CDR3 protein: CASSGGAYNEQFF.

This sequence joins TRBV28 and TRBJ2-2; no DNA is available, so the TRBD1 call from TCRdb remains unchecked. This CDR3 has 15 residues. Germline loops: CDR1 MDHEN, CDR2 SYDVKM. The chain's CDR3 is CASSLAGAGTGELFF.

The gene calls are TRBV11-2 and TRBJ2-5; with no DNA, the TCRdb D assignment of TRBD1 cannot be verified. Germline assignment: CDR1 SGHAT and CDR2 FQNNGV. CDR3 length: 16 residues. The CDR3 loop reads CASSLDRGQIRETQYF. Looking up the rest from reference TRBV11-2 and TRBJ2-5 gives the full variable domain: EAGVAQSPRYKIIEKRQSVAFWCNPISGHATLYWYQQILGQGPKLLIQFQNNGVVDDSQLPKDRFSAERLKGVDSTLKIQPAKLEDSAVYLCASSLDRGQIRETQYFGPGTRLLVL.

The chain carries TRBV11-2 and TRBJ2-6; lacking DNA, the TRBD1 call made by TCRdb goes unchecked. Germline loops: CDR1 SGHAT, CDR2 FQNNGV. CDR3 length: 15 amino acids. CDR3 amino acids: CASSWGGFGANVLTF. Looking up the rest from reference TRBV11-2 and TRBJ2-6 gives the full variable domain: EAGVAQSPRYKIIEKRQSVAFWCNPISGHATLYWYQQILGQGPKLLIQFQNNGVVDDSQLPKDRFSAERLKGVDSTLKIQPAKLEDSAVYLCASSWGGFGANVLTFGAGSRLTVL.

The chain employs TRBV20-1 and TRBJ2-1; as DNA is missing, the TRBD2 call by TCRdb cannot be tested. This CDR3 region has 15 residues. CDR1 is DFQATT, CDR2 SNEGSKA, per germline (reference sequence). CDR3: CSARSRLAPYNEQFF.